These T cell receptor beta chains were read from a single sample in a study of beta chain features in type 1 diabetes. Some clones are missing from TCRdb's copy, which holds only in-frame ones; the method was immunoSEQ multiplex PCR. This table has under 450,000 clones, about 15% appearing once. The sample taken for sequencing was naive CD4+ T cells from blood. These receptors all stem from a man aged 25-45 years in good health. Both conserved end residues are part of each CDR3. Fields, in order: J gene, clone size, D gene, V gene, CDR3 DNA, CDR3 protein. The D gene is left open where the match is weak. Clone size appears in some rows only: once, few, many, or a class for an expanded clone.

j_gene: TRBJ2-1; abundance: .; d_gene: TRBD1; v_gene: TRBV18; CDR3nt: TGTGCCAGCTTCTCCGGGACAGGGGTTGGAAATGAGCAGTTCTTC; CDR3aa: CASFSGTGVGNEQFF
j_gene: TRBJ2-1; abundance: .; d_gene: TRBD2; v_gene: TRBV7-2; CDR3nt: TGTGCCAGCAGCCCCGGACTAGCGGGGGTTGAGCAGTTCTTC; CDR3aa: CASSPGLAGVEQFF
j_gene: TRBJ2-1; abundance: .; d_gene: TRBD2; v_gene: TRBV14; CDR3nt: TGTGCCAGCAGCAAAAGACTAGCGGCTAAACTTCACAATGAGCAGTTCTTC; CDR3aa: CASSKRLAAKLHNEQFF
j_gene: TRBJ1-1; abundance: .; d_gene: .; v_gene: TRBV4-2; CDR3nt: TGTGCCAGCAGCCAAGATCTCGCAGGGCGGAACACTGAAGCTTTCTTT; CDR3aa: CASSQDLAGRNTEAFF
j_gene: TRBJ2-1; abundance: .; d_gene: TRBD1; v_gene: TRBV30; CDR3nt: TGTGCCTGGAGTGTACTAGGGGGCCAGGGAGTCTTC; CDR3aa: CAWSVLGGQGVF
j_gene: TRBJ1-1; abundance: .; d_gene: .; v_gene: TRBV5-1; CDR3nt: TGCGCCAGCAGCTTACAGGGTATCAACACTGAAGCTTTCTTT; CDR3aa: CASSLQGINTEAFF
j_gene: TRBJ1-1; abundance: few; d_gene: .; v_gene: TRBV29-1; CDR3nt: TGCAGCGTTGGGGACGGGGTCACTGAAGCTTTCTTT; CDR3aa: CSVGDGVTEAFF
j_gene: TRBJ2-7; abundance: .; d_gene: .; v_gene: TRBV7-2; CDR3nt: TGTGCCAGCAGCTTAACCCGACAGACCACCGACGAGCAGTACTTC; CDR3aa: CASSLTRQTTDEQYF
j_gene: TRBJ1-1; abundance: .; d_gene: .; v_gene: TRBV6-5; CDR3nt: TGTGCCAGCAGTTACTTCGCGCAGGGTGTCACTGAAGCTTTCTTT; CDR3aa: CASSYFAQGVTEAFF
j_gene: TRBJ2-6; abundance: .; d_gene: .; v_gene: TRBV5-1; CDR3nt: TGCGCCAGCAGCTGGGAAGCGCAGTCCTCTGGGGCCAACGTCCTGACTTTC; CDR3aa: CASSWEAQSSGANVLTF
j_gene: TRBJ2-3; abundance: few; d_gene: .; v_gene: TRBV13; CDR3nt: TGTGCCAGCAGCTTAATGAACACACGCACAGATACGCAGTATTTT; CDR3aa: CASSLMNTRTDTQYF
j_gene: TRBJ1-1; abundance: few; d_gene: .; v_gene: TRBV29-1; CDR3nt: TGCAGCGGAGGGCGGGATGAGGCTTTCTTT; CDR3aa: CSGGRDEAFF
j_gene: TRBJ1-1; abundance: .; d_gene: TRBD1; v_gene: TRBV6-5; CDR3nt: TGTGCCAGCAGTTCCCACAGGGGGTATGCCCCTGGAGCTTTCTTT; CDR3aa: CASSSHRGYAPGAFF
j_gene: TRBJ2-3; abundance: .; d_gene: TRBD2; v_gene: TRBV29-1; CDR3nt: TGCAGCGTTGAAGATCCGGCGGGGGGCGCCTGTTTT; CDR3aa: CSVEDPAGGACF
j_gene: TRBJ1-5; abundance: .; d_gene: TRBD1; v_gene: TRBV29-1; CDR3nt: TGCAGCGACCAAGGACAGGAAAATAGCAATCAGCCCCAGCATTTT; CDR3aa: CSDQGQENSNQPQHF